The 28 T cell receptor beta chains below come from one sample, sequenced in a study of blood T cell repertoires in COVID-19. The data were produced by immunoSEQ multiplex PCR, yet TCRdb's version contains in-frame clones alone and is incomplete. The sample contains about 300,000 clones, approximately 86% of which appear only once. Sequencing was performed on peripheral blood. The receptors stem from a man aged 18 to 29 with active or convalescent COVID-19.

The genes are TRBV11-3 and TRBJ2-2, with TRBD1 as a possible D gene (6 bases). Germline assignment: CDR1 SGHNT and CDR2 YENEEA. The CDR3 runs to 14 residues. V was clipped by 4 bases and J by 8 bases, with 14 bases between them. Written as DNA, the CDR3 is TGTGCCAGCAGCTCCGGACAGTTCTCTGGGGAGCTGTTTTTT. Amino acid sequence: CASSSGQFSGELFF.

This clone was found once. CDR3 DNA sequence: TGTGCCAGCAGCCGCCTTGGGACAGGGAACAATGAGCAGTTCTTC. It translates to CASSRLGTGNNEQFF. The chain recombines TRBV7-9 with TRBJ2-1, with 9 bases identical to TRBD1. Germline loops: CDR1 SEHNR, CDR2 FQNEAQ (reference sequence). The CDR3 has 15 residues. The V and J ends lost 5 bases and 5 bases, in that order; junction bases with no gene match: 7.

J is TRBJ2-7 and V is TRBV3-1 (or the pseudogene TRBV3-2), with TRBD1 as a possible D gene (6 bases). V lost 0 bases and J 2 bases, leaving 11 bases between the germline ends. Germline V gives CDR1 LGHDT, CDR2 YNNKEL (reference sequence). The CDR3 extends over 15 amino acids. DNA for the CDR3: TGTGCCAGCAGCCAAGATCCCGGGACACCCTACGAGCAGTACTTC. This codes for CASSQDPGTPYEQYF.

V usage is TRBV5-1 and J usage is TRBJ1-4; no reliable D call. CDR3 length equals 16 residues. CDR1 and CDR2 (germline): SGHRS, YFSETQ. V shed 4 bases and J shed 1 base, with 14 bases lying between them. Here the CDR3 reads CASSPYEIGTNEKLFF. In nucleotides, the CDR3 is TGCGCCAGCAGCCCTTATGAGATTGGAACTAATGAAAAACTGTTTTTT.

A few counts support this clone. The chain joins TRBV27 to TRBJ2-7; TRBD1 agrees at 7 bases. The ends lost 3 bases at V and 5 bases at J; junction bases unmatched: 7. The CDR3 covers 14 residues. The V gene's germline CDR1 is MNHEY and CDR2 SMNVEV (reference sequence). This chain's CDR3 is CASSFEGALDEQYF. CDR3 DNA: TGTGCCAGCAGTTTTGAGGGGGCGTTGGACGAGCAGTACTTC.

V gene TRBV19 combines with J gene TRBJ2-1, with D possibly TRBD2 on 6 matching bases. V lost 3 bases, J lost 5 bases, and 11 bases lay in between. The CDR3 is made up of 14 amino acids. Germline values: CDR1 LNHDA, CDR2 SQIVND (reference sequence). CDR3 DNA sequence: TGTGCCAGTAGTATCAGACTAGGACACAATGAGCAGTTCTTC. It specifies CASSIRLGHNEQFF.

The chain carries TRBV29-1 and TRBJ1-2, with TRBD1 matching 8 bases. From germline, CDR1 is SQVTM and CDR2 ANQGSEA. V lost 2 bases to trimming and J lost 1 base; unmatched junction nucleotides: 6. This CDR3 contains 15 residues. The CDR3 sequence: CSVEPGTGLNYGYTF. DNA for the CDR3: TGCAGCGTTGAACCCGGGACAGGACTTAACTATGGCTACACCTTC.

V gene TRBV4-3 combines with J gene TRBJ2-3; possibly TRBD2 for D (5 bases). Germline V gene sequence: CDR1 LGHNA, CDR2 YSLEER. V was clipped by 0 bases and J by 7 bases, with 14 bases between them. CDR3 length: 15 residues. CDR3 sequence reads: CASSQDRNPGNTQYF. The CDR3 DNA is TGCGCCAGCAGCCAAGACAGGAATCCGGGGAATACGCAGTATTTT.

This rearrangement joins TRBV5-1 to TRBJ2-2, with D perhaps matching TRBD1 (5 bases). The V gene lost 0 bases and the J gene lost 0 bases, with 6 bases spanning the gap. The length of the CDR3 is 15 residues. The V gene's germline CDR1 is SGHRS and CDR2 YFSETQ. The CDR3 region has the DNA TGCGCCAGCAGCTTGGGCAGGGCGAACACCGGGGAGCTGTTTTTT. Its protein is CASSLGRANTGELFF.

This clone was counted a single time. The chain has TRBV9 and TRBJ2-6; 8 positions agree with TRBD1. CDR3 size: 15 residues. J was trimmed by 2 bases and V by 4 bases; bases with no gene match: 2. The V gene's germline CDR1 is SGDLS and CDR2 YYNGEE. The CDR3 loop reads CASSLQGAGANVLTF. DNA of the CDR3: TGTGCCAGCAGCTTACAGGGGGCTGGGGCCAACGTCCTGACTTTC.

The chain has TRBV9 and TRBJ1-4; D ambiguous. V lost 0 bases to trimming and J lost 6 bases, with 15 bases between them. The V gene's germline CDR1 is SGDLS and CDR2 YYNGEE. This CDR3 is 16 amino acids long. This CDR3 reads CASSVGGGFSDEKLFF. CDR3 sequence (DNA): TGTGCCAGCAGCGTAGGGGGAGGGTTCTCTGATGAAAAACTGTTTTTT.

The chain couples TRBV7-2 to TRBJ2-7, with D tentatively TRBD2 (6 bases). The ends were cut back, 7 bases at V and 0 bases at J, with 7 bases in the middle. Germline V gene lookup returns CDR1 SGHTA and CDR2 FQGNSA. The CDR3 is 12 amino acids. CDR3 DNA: TGTGCCAGCATGGGGGGCTCCTACGAGCAGTACTTC. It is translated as CASMGGSYEQYF.

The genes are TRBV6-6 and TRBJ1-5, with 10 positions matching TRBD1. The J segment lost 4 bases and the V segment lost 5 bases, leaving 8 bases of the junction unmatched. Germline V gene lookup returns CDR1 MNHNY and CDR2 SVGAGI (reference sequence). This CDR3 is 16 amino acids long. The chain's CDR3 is CASSKMMGQGNQPQHF. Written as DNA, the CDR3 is TGTGCCAGCAGTAAGATGATGGGACAGGGGAATCAGCCCCAGCATTTT.

The CDR3 region is CASSRQAGTGGSKNIQYF. The CDR3 coding sequence is TGCGCCAGCAGCCGCCAGGCCGGGACAGGGGGCTCAAAAAACATTCAGTACTTC. The V gene is TRBV4-3, the J gene TRBJ2-4; TRBD1 matches 12 bases. The CDR3 runs 18 residues. Losses at the gene ends were 4 bases for V and 4 bases for J; bases not matched to a gene: 11. Germline loops: CDR1 LGHNA, CDR2 YSLEER.

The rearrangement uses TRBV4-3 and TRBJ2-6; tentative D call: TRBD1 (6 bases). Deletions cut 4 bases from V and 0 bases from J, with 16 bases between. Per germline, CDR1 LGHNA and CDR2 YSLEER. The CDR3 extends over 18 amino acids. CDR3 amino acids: CASSLKSTGTSGANVLTF. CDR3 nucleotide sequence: TGCGCCAGCAGCCTGAAGTCGACAGGAACCTCTGGGGCCAACGTCCTGACTTTC.

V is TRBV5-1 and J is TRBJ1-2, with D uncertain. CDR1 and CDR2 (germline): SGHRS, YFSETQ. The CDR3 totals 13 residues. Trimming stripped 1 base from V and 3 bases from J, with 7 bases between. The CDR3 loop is CASSLLPDYGYTF. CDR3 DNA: TGCGCCAGCAGCTTGCTGCCGGACTATGGCTACACCTTC.

CDR3 coding DNA: TGTGCCAGCAGCACCGACGGGACAGCTGGGAACACTGAAGCTTTCTTT. It encodes CASSTDGTAGNTEAFF. This chain connects TRBV7-3 to TRBJ1-1; 7 bases are shared with TRBD1. The CDR3 is 16 residues long. With 5 bases clipped from V and 1 base from J, the junction kept 10 bases outside the gene matches. CDR1 is SGHTA and CDR2 is FQGTGA in the germline V gene.

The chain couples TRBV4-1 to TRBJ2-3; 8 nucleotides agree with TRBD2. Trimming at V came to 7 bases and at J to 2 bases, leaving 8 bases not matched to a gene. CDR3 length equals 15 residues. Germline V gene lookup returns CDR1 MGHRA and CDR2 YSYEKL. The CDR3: CASKYGLADTDTQYF. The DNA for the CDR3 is TGCGCCAGCAAATACGGACTAGCAGACACAGATACGCAGTATTTT.

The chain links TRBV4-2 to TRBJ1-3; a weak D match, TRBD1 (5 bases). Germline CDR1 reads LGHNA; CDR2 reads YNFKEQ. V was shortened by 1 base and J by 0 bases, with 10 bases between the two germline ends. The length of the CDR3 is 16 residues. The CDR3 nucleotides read TGTGCCAGCAGCCAAGTAGGAGGGGCCTCTGGAAACACCATATATTTT. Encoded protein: CASSQVGGASGNTIYF.

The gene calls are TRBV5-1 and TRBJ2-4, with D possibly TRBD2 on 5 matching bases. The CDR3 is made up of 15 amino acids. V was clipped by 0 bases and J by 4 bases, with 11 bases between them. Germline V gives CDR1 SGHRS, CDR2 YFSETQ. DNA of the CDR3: TGCGCCAGCAGCTTGGACGGGGTGACGAAAAACATTCAGTACTTC. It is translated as CASSLDGVTKNIQYF.

The CDR3 DNA is TGTGCCAGCAGTTTCGTCGCAGGGGGCAATGAGCAGTTCTTC. Its translation is CASSFVAGGNEQFF. This chain uses TRBV28 with TRBJ2-1; 7 bases are a match to TRBD1. The J segment lost 6 bases and the V segment lost 3 bases, leaving 5 bases of the junction unmatched. Germline V gives CDR1 MDHEN, CDR2 SYDVKM. This CDR3 comprises 14 residues.

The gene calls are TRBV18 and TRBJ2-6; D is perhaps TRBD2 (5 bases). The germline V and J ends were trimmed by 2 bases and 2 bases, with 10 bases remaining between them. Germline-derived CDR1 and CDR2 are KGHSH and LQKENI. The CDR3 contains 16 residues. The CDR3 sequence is CASSPVRDAGANVLTF. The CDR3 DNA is TGTGCCAGCTCACCAGTACGGGATGCTGGGGCCAACGTCCTGACTTTC.

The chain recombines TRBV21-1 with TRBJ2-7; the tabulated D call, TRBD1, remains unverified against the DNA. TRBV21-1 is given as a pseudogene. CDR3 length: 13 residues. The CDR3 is CASRQGPLCEQYF. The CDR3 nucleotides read TGTGCCAGCAGACAGGGACCGCTCTGCGAGCAGTACTTC.

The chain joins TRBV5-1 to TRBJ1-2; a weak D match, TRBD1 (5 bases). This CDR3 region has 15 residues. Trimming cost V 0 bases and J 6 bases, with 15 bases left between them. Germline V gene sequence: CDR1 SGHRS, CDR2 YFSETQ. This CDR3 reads CASSLDRGGIHGYTF. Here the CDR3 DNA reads TGCGCCAGCAGCTTGGATCGTGGGGGGATTCATGGCTACACCTTC. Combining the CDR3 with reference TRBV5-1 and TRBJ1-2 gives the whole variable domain KAGVTQTPRYLIKTRGQQVTLSCSPISGHRSVSWYQQTPGQGLQFLFEYFSETQRNKGNFPGRFSGRQFSNSRSEMNVSTLELGDSALYLCASSLDRGGIHGYTFGSGTRLTVV.

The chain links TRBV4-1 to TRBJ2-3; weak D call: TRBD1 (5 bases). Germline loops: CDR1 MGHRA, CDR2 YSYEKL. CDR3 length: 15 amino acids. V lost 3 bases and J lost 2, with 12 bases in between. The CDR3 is CASSQVSGNTDTQYF. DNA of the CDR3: TGCGCCAGCAGCCAGGTATCAGGGAACACAGATACGCAGTATTTT.

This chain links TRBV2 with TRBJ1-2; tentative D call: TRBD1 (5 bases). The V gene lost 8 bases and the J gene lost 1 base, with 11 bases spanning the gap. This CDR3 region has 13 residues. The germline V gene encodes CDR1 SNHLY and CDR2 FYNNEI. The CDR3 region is CASAKGNNYGYTF. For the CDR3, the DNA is TGTGCCAGCGCAAAGGGGAATAACTATGGCTACACCTTC.

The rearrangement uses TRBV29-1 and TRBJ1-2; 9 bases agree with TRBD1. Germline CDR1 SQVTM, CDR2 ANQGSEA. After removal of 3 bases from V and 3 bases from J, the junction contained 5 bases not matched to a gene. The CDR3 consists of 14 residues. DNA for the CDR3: TGCAGCGTTGATCGGACAGGGGCTTACTATGGCTACACCTTC. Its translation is CSVDRTGAYYGYTF.

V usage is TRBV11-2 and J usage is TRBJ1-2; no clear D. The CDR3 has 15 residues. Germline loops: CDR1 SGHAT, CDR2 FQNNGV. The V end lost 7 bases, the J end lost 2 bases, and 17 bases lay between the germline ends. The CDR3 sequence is CASTTYSVQNYGYTF. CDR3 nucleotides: TGTGCCAGCACCACCTACTCCGTACAGAACTATGGCTACACCTTC.